This TCR beta chain emerged from a study of vaccination effects on CD4 cells after COVID-19. Study-level information: Before any sequencing was done, the ViraFEST assay used viral peptide pools to expand antigen-specific CD4+ T cells. The researchers cultured 1.5 million to 2 million PBMC per well with roughly 9.5 IU/ml IL-2 and roughly 9.4 ug/ml peptides.

Generated by immunoSEQ multiplex PCR, the TCRdb table keeps only in-frame clones and is missing some. The sample has just over 55,000 clones; under 85% are singletons. About this clone itself: The target antigen is unknown.

Study-level results: Clones that were induced by infection or by vaccine showed marked contraction late after vaccination. Small numbers of convalescent patients limited the study. It also lacked early post-infection timepoints.

Cultured cells yielded isolated CD4+ T cells after 10 days. Participants were vaccinated with two doses of either the BNT162b2 or mRNA-1273 vaccine. The V end was cut by 6 bases, the J end by 0 bases, with 12 bases between. Germline V gene data show CDR1 as LNHDA and CDR2 as SQIVND (reference sequence). The CDR3 has 15 amino acids. The sequencing here drew on CD4+ T cells from PBMCs cultured without peptide, taken after COVID-19 vaccination. The chain uses TRBV19 and TRBJ1-3; D gene ambiguous. The sequence derives from a human donor who received a COVID-19 vaccine. The CDR3 sequence is CASRLTAASGNTIYF. The DNA for the CDR3 is TGTGCCAGTAGACTGACGGCCGCCTCTGGAAACACCATATATTTT.